This section outlines one T cell receptor beta chain sequence together with its context. V gave up 0 bases and J gave up 2 bases, with 7 bases separating them. The germline V gene has CDR1 PRHDT and CDR2 FYEKMQ (reference sequence). This CDR3 has 14 amino acids. Profiled with immunoSEQ multiplex PCR; TCRdb holds only in-frame clones, not every one. The table has more than 9,500 clones, 84% seen once. This sample is drawn from a study of tumor-infiltrating lymphocytes in localized non-small cell lung cancer. The gene calls are TRBV13 and TRBJ1-2; D gene uncertain. Sequenced input: lung tumor tissue. The sequence was collected from a human donor with non-small cell lung cancer. DNA for the CDR3: TGTGCCAGCAGCTTAGGTGGCGGCAACTATGGCTACACCTTC. This codes for CASSLGGGNYGYTF.